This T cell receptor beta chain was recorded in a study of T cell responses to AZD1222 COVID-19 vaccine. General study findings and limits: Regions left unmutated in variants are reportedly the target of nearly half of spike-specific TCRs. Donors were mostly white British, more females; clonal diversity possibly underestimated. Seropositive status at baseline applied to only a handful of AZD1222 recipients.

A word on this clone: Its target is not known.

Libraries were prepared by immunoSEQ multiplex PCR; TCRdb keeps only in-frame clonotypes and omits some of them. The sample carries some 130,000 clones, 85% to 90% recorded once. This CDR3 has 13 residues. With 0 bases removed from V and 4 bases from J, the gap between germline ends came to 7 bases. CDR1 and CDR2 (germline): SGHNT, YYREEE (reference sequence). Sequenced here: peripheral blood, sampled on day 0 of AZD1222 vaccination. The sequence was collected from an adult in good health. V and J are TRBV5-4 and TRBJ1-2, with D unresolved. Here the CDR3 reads CASSLDKGYGYTF. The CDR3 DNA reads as TGTGCCAGCAGCTTGGACAAGGGCTATGGCTACACCTTC.